This is a list of T cell receptor beta chains from one sample in a study of circulating and synovial CD4+ cells in juvenile arthritis. TCRdb's copy holds only in-frame clones and misses some; the assay was immunoSEQ multiplex PCR. The repertoire holds over 11,000 clones, with 80% to 85% as singletons. Sequenced input: CD4+ T cells from synovial fluid. The source of these receptors is a human patient with juvenile idiopathic arthritis. Some clones in this sample may be carry-over from other donors' samples. Both conserved end residues are part of each CDR3. A D gene is named only where the DNA matches it firmly. Rows may omit the clone size; those that give it use once, few, many or a size class.

TRBJ1-1,.,TRBD1,TRBV7-3,CASSSWTGMNTEAFF,TGTGCCAGCAGCTCATGGACAGGGATGAACACTGAAGCTTTCTTT
TRBJ2-5,.,.,TRBV5-4,CASSWELGTQYF,TGTGCCAGCAGCTGGGAGCTGGGGACCCAGTACTTC
TRBJ2-3,.,TRBD1,TRBV30,CAWSEGVDRGTDTQYF,TGTGCCTGGAGCGAAGGTGTAGACAGGGGCACAGATACGCAGTATTTT
TRBJ1-1,.,TRBD1,TRBV6-1,CASSERTGWFTEAFF,TGTGCCAGCAGTGAGAGGACAGGGTGGTTCACTGAAGCTTTCTTT
TRBJ2-7,.,.,TRBV14,CASSRYAGTMAYEQYF,TGTGCCAGCAGCCGTTACGCCGGGACAATGGCCTACGAGCAGTACTTC
TRBJ2-2,.,TRBD1,TRBV5-4,CASSPRTGRRTISGELFF,TGTGCCAGCAGCCCCCGGACAGGTCGCCGGACAATCTCCGGGGAGCTGTTTTTT
TRBJ2-5,.,.,TRBV5-6,CASSFGQPWETQYF,TGTGCCAGCAGCTTTGGACAGCCCTGGGAGACCCAGTACTTC
TRBJ1-1,.,.,TRBV27,CASSSGSGAEAFF,TGTGCCAGCAGCTCCGGGTCAGGGGCTGAAGCTTTCTTT
TRBJ2-7,.,TRBD2,TRBV2,CATTRGGEPPYEQYF,TGTGCCACCACCCGGGGAGGGGAGCCTCCCTACGAGCAGTACTTC
TRBJ2-7,.,TRBD1,TRBV6-5,CASSTTGGSYEQYF,TGTGCCAGCAGTACGACAGGGGGCTCCTACGAGCAGTACTTC
TRBJ1-5,few,TRBD1,TRBV7-2,CASSLYRGLGQPQHF,TGTGCCAGCAGCTTATACAGGGGGCTGGGTCAGCCCCAGCATTTT
TRBJ2-2,.,TRBD2,TRBV7-2,CASSLGGGFGELFF,TGTGCCAGCAGCTTGGGCGGGGGGTTCGGGGAGCTGTTTTTT
TRBJ1-4,.,TRBD1,TRBV5-6,CASSLVRGTGAEKLFF,TGTGCCAGCAGCTTGGTCCGGGGGACAGGGGCTGAAAAACTGTTTTTT
TRBJ2-3,.,TRBD2,TRBV2,CASSEAGTSGRGTDTQYF,TGTGCCAGCAGTGAAGCCGGGACTAGCGGGAGGGGCACAGATACGCAGTATTTT
TRBJ1-2,.,.,TRBV6-1,CASSEVDFNYGYTF,TGTGCCAGCAGTGAAGTGGACTTTAACTATGGCTACACCTTC
TRBJ1-6,.,.,TRBV14,CASSPRSYNSPLHF,TGTGCCAGCAGCCCCCGCTCCTATAATTCACCCCTCCACTTT
TRBJ1-1,medium-sized,TRBD1,TRBV27,CASSLRGLGNTEAFF,TGTGCCAGCAGTCTGAGGGGGCTTGGGAACACTGAAGCTTTCTTT
TRBJ2-5,.,.,TRBV11-3,CASSLGQGETQYF,TGTGCCAGCAGCTTAGGGCAGGGGGAGACCCAGTACTTC
TRBJ1-6,.,.,TRBV6-5,CASSYSGRRSPLHF,TGTGCCAGCAGTTACTCCGGGAGGCGGTCACCCCTCCACTTT
TRBJ1-2,.,TRBD1,TRBV6-6,CASRTQGARYGYTF,TGTGCCAGCAGAACACAGGGGGCAAGGTATGGCTACACCTTC
TRBJ2-3,.,.,TRBV5-1,CASSLGTRTADTQYF,TGCGCCAGCAGCTTGGGAACCAGGACAGCAGATACGCAGTATTTT
TRBJ1-1,.,.,TRBV27,CASSHRVMNTEAFF,TGTGCCAGCAGTCACAGGGTAATGAACACTGAAGCTTTCTTT
TRBJ2-7,.,TRBD2,TRBV7-8,CASSTYTARTGTSGTETYEQYF,TGTGCCAGCAGCACTTACACGGCCCGTACCGGGACTAGCGGGACCGAAACCTACGAGCAGTACTTC
TRBJ1-6,.,.,TRBV27,CASRRQNSPLHF,TGTGCCAGCAGAAGACAGAATTCCCCCCTCCACTTT
TRBJ2-3,.,TRBD2,TRBV2,CASRSPGGGADGDTQYF,TGTGCCAGCAGGAGCCCTGGCGGGGGGGCCGACGGAGATACGCAGTATTTT